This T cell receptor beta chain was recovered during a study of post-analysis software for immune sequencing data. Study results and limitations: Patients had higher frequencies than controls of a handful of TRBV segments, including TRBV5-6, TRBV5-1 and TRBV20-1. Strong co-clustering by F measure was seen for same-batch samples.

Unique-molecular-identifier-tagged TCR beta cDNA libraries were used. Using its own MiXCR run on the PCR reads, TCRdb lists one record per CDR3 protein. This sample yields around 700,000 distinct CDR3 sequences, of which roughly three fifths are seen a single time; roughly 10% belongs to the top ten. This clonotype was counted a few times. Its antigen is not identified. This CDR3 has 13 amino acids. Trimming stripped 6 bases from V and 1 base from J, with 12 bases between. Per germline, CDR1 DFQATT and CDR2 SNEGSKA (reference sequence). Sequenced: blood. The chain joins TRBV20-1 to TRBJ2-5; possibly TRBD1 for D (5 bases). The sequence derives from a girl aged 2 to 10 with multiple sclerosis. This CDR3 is CSANGAGQETQYF. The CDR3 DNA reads TGCAGTGCGAATGGGGCCGGCCAAGAGACCCAGTACTTC.